Below, 14 T cell receptor beta chains from the same sample are listed, as sequenced in a study of a mutant IDH1 vaccine in newly diagnosed glioma. TCRdb keeps only in-frame clones here, not all; method: immunoSEQ multiplex PCR. The sample includes approximately 22,000 clones, about 81% seen only once; the top ten take about 3.8%. These receptors' targets are unknown. Time point of the sample: week 47, end of study. Vaccine doses each comprised 300 ug of mutant IDH1 20-mer peptide, with topical imiquimod. The starting material was PBMCs, obtained from a glioma patient whose treatment included an IDH1 peptide vaccine. The origin of the receptors is a man in his forties with glioma. Some clones in this sample may be carry-over from other donors' samples.

CDR3 in amino acids: CASTARGQPQHF. CDR3 nucleotides: TGTGCCAGCACCGCTCGGGGGCAGCCCCAGCATTTT. This chain links TRBV28 with TRBJ1-5, with D possibly being TRBD1 (5 bases). The CDR3 runs to 12 residues. The germline gives CDR1 MDHEN, CDR2 SYDVKM. V was shortened by 7 bases and J by 7 bases, with 11 bases between the two germline ends.

This sequence joins TRBV4-2 and TRBJ2-6; 7 bases align to TRBD2. Germline-derived CDR1 and CDR2 are LGHNA and YNFKEQ. V was clipped by 0 bases and J by 5 bases; unmatched bases: 13. This CDR3 contains 19 residues. CDR3 sequence reads: CASSQEPGGGRLWANVLTF. CDR3 nucleotide sequence: TGTGCCAGCAGCCAAGAACCCGGGGGAGGGAGACTCTGGGCCAACGTCCTGACTTTC.

The rearrangement links TRBV6-6 to TRBJ1-1; D not resolved. V lost 5 bases to trimming and J lost 0 bases, with 13 bases between them. Germline loops: CDR1 MNHNY, CDR2 SVGAGI (reference sequence). The CDR3 length is 15 residues. The DNA for the CDR3 is TGTGCCAGCAGTCAATACACAAGCTTGAACACTGAAGCTTTCTTT. It specifies CASSQYTSLNTEAFF.

V is TRBV14 and J is TRBJ1-2; D not resolved. The CDR3 length is 18 residues. Trimming cost V 1 base and J 0 bases, with 18 bases left between them. Per the germline V gene, CDR1 is SGHDN and CDR2 is FVKESK. CDR3 in DNA: TGTGCCAGCAGCCAAGGGCCCTTTTTTTCGTTATCTAACTATGGCTACACCTTC. Its protein product is CASSQGPFFSLSNYGYTF.

J is TRBJ2-6 and V is TRBV5-1, with 8 bases matching TRBD1. Germline V gives CDR1 SGHRS, CDR2 YFSETQ. After removal of 1 base from V and 0 bases from J, the junction contained 12 bases not matched to a gene. The CDR3 runs 20 residues. CDR3 region: CASSLTRTDRVISGANVLTF. The CDR3 DNA follows: TGCGCCAGCAGCTTGACCCGGACGGACAGGGTGATCTCTGGGGCCAACGTCCTGACTTTC.

The gene calls are TRBV11-1 and TRBJ2-7; 7 positions match TRBD2. CDR1 SGHAT and CDR2 FQDESV come from the germline V gene (reference sequence). The V and J ends lost 3 bases and 3 bases, in that order; junction bases with no gene match: 8. The CDR3 extends over 15 amino acids. CDR3 protein: CASSLGGVRSYEQYF. The CDR3 DNA sequence: TGTGCCAGCAGCTTGGGAGGGGTACGAAGCTACGAGCAGTACTTC.

The chain carries TRBV2 and TRBJ2-3; D not resolved. V shed 9 bases and J shed 0 bases, with 13 bases lying between them. Per the germline V gene, CDR1 is SNHLY and CDR2 is FYNNEI. The CDR3 consists of 14 residues. CDR3 in amino acids: CARTTETSTDTQYF. DNA for the CDR3: TGTGCCAGAACTACAGAAACAAGCACAGATACGCAGTATTTT.

The V and J genes are TRBV7-2 and TRBJ1-6; 7 bases agree with TRBD1. This CDR3 is 16 amino acids long. V was pared by 5 bases and J by 10 bases, with 14 bases of the junction left unmatched. Looked up from germline, CDR1 is SGHTA and CDR2 is FQGNSA. CDR3 sequence reads: CASSQRTGDGGSPLHF. As DNA, the CDR3 is TGTGCCAGCAGCCAACGTACAGGGGATGGCGGGTCACCCCTCCACTTT.

The chain couples TRBV19 to TRBJ1-2; D may be TRBD1 (6 bases). The CDR3 extends over 19 amino acids. With 2 bases removed from V and 0 bases from J, the gap between germline ends came to 22 bases. In germline, CDR1 is LNHDA, CDR2 SQIVND (reference sequence). The CDR3 is CASSIRQDQGLLANYGYTF. The DNA of the CDR3 is TGTGCCAGTAGTATAAGACAGGATCAGGGTTTGCTGGCTAACTATGGCTACACCTTC.

The chain employs TRBV27 and TRBJ2-7, with 8 bases fitting TRBD1. The trim removed 6 bases at V and 0 bases at J, leaving 7 bases unmatched. The CDR3 totals 15 residues. CDR1 and CDR2 (germline): MNHEY, SMNVEV (reference sequence). For the CDR3, the DNA is TGTGCCAGCAGATCATGGGACAGGAGCTCCTACGAGCAGTACTTC. Translated, it gives CASRSWDRSSYEQYF.

The V call is TRBV5-4, the J call TRBJ2-7; 7 bases agree with TRBD1. Germline CDR1 and CDR2: SGHNT and YYREEE (reference sequence). CDR3 length: 13 amino acids. Trimming removed 10 bases from V and 3 bases from J; junction bases left unmatched: 10. CDR3: CAAGVTGRYEQYF. The CDR3 nucleotides read TGTGCCGCCGGAGTGACAGGGCGCTACGAGCAGTACTTC.

The rearrangement links TRBV5-4 to TRBJ1-1, with 10 nucleotides matching TRBD1. The CDR3 runs 13 residues. The V gene's germline CDR1 is SGHNT and CDR2 YYREEE (reference sequence). The V gene end was trimmed by 4 bases and the J gene end by 5 bases; junction bases not matched to a gene: 2. The CDR3 region is CASSADRGTEAFF. As DNA, the CDR3 is TGTGCCAGCAGCGCGGACAGGGGGACTGAAGCTTTCTTT.

The chain has TRBV7-2 and TRBJ2-7, with 7 bases fitting TRBD1. The germline CDR1 and CDR2 sequences are SGHTA and FQGNSA. CDR3 length: 14 amino acids. Trimming at V came to 5 bases and at J to 0 bases, leaving 4 bases not matched to a gene. The CDR3 region has the DNA TGTGCCAGCAGCCCCCGGGACAGCTCCTACGAGCAGTACTTC. Amino acid sequence: CASSPRDSSYEQYF.

V is TRBV15 and J is TRBJ1-1; D is ambiguous. The CDR3 loop spans 15 amino acids. Deletions cut 1 base from V and 1 base from J, with 10 bases between. The germline V gene has CDR1 LNHNV and CDR2 YYDKDF (reference sequence). CDR3 sequence (DNA): TGTGCCACCAGCAGAGTTCGCGTAGGGAACACTGAAGCTTTCTTT. Translation gives CATSRVRVGNTEAFF.